This TCR beta chain was profiled in a study of blood T cell repertoires in COVID-19. About the study: Sites across the United States, Italy and Spain contributed samples from acute and convalescent COVID-19. From T cells, B-cell-depleted T cells, or PBMCs came the material, which was cDNA or gDNA.

V lost 0 bases to trimming and J lost 7 bases, with 10 bases between them. Germline CDR1 reads MNHEY; CDR2 reads SMNVEV (reference sequence). This CDR3 has 15 residues. Authors' analysis steps: Amplified reference gene primers provided the basis for estimating nucleated cell counts. Sequencing was performed with immunoSEQ multiplex PCR; in TCRdb, only in-frame clones are kept and a portion is missing. V and J calls and clone size come straight from that table; D and trimming were deduced from the DNA. The top ten hold roughly an eighth of the sample, which has 250,000 to 350,000 clones, approximately 90% seen once. This clone was counted only a few times.

Sequenced input: peripheral blood. The origin of this receptor is a woman aged 60-70 years with acute or convalescent COVID-19. The genes are TRBV27 and TRBJ1-6; possible D gene TRBD1, 6 bases. The CDR3 loop reads CASSLSTGQNSPLHF. The CDR3 DNA reads as TGTGCCAGCAGTTTATCTACAGGGCAGAATTCACCCCTCCACTTT.